The 10 T cell receptor beta chains below all came from one sample that was sequenced in a study of siplizumab effects on memory and regulatory T cells. Profiling relied on immunoSEQ multiplex PCR, and the TCRdb table lists in-frame clones only, not all of them. The repertoire includes 90,000 to 150,000 clones, just over 90% of them detected once, and around 0.16% sits in the top ten. The sequenced sample was non-Treg CD4+ T cells sorted from blood. The receptors were sampled from a human donor in good health.

The V call is TRBV14, the J call TRBJ2-7; TRBD2 is a possible D gene (5 bases). CDR3 length: 12 amino acids. The V and J ends lost 4 bases and 3 bases respectively, with 7 bases between them. Germline V gives CDR1 SGHDN, CDR2 FVKESK. This chain's CDR3 is CASSLGLYEQYF. For the CDR3, the DNA is TGTGCCAGCAGCCTAGGACTCTACGAGCAGTACTTC.

The chain carries TRBV10-3 and TRBJ1-6; 7 bases map to TRBD1. CDR1 and CDR2 (germline): ENHRY, SYGVKD. V lost 5 bases and J lost 1; bases outside the gene matches: 8. CDR3 length: 17 residues. The CDR3 protein is CAISPSTGVSYNSPLHF. The CDR3 DNA reads TGTGCCATCAGTCCTTCCACAGGGGTTTCCTATAATTCACCCCTCCACTTT.

The V gene is TRBV28, the J gene TRBJ2-3; D may be TRBD2 (6 bases). The CDR3 is made up of 15 amino acids. Per germline, CDR1 MDHEN and CDR2 SYDVKM. V lost 8 bases and J lost 4, with 19 bases in between. The CDR3 here is CASPPLAGLADTQYF. The DNA of the CDR3 is TGTGCCAGCCCGCCTTTGGCGGGGTTGGCAGATACGCAGTATTTT.

CDR3 DNA: TGCGCCAGCAGTCCCGAGGGGGGGGGCAAAAACATTCAGTACTTC. Translation gives CASSPEGGGKNIQYF. The chain employs TRBV23-1 and TRBJ2-4; a possible D gene is TRBD2 (7 bases). TRBV23-1 is an ORF for which the function is uncertain. V was cut by 4 bases and J by 3 bases, with 13 bases left in between. This CDR3 has 15 residues.

The chain employs TRBV28 and TRBJ1-2; D remains ambiguous. In germline, CDR1 is MDHEN, CDR2 SYDVKM. The CDR3 is 13 amino acids. The V gene lost 8 bases and the J gene lost 2 bases, with 12 bases spanning the gap. CDR3 amino acids: CASLSLENYGYTF. DNA for the CDR3: TGTGCCAGCCTCTCTTTGGAAAACTATGGCTACACCTTC.

With respect to this clone: At one end, the junction sequence differs from germline, possibly due to a read error. The chain uses TRBV18 and TRBJ2-7; perhaps TRBD1 as D (5 bases). CDR1 and CDR2 (germline): KGHSH, LQKENI. The CDR3 consists of 15 residues. The CDR3 loop reads CASSPHTDPDSDSHF. CDR3 DNA: TGTGCCAGCTCACCCCACACAGACCCAGACTCCGACAGCCACTTC.

The chain uses TRBV5-1 and TRBJ2-1; 7 bases are a match to TRBD2. The junction had 9 bases not matched to a gene; V was cut back by 3 bases and J by 9 bases. Germline CDR1 is SGHRS and CDR2 is YFSETQ. The CDR3 has 14 residues. CDR3: CASSWEGLGGEQFF. The CDR3 nucleotides are TGCGCCAGCAGCTGGGAGGGTCTAGGAGGTGAGCAGTTCTTC.

This chain links TRBV27 with TRBJ2-7, with D possibly TRBD1 on 5 matching bases. Germline V gives CDR1 MNHEY, CDR2 SMNVEV (reference sequence). This CDR3 is built from 13 residues. V lost 3 bases, J lost 3 bases, and 9 bases lay in between. The CDR3 nucleotides read TGTGCCAGCAGTTTGACAGTGGGCTACGAGCAGTACTTC. This sequence encodes CASSLTVGYEQYF.

The chain employs TRBV25-1 and TRBJ1-5; weak D call: TRBD1 (5 bases). V was clipped by 5 bases and J by 4 bases, with 6 bases between them. This CDR3 comprises 12 residues. Germline V gene sequence: CDR1 MGHDK, CDR2 SYGVNS. Here the CDR3 reads CASSRQNQPQHF. In DNA form, the CDR3 reads TGTGCCAGCAGTCGACAGAATCAGCCCCAGCATTTT.

The rearrangement uses TRBV12-5 and TRBJ2-1, with D uncertain. V was shortened by 4 bases and J by 9 bases, with 7 bases between the two germline ends. CDR3 size: 11 residues. Germline V CDR1 and CDR2: LGHNT, FRNRAP. The CDR3 loop reads CASGSATEQFF. DNA of the CDR3: TGTGCTAGTGGTTCAGCCACTGAGCAGTTCTTC.